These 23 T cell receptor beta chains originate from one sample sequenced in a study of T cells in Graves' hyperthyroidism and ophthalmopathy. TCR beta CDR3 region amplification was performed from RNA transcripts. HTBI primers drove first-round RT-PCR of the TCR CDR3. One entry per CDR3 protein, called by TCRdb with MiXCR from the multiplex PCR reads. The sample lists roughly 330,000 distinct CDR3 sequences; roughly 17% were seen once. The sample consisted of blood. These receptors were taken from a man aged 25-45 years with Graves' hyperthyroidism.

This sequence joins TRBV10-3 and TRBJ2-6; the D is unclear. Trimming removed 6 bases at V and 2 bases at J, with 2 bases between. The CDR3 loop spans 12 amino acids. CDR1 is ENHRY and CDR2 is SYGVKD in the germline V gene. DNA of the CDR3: TGTGCCATCAGCACTGGGGCCAACGTCCTGACTTTC. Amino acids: CAISTGANVLTF.

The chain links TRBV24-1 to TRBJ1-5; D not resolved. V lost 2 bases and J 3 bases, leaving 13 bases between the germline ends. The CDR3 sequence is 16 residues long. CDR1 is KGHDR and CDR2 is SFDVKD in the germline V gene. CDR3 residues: CATSDSHSIINQPQHF. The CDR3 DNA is TGTGCCACCAGTGATTCGCACAGCATCATCAATCAGCCCCAGCATTTT.

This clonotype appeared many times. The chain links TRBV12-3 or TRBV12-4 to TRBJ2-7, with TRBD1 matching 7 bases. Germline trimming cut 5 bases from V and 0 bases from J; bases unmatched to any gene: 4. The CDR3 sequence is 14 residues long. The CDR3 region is CASSGQDNSYEQYF. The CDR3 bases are TGTGCCAGCAGTGGACAGGATAACTCCTACGAGCAGTACTTC.

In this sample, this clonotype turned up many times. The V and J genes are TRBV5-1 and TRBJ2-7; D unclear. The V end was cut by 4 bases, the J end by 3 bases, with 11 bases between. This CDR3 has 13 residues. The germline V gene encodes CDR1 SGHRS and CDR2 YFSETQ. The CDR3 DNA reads TGCGCCAGCAGCACCGAACAAGACTACGAGCAGTACTTC. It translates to CASSTEQDYEQYF.

The CDR3 DNA is TGCAGTGCTGCCAACCCGGGAACTAGCGGGACTCACGAGCAGTACTTC. It encodes CSAANPGTSGTHEQYF. The chain employs TRBV20-1 and TRBJ2-7, with 10 bases lining up with TRBD2. This CDR3 spans 16 amino acids. Germline CDR1 and CDR2: DFQATT and SNEGSKA (reference sequence). Unmatched junction bases numbered 15, after V lost 5 bases and J lost 5 bases.

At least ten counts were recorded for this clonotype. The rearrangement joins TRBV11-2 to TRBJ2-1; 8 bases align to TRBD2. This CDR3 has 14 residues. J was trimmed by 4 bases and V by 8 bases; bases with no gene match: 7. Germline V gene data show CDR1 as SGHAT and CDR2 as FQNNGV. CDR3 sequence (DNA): TGTGCCAGCGGAAGCGGGAGCCCGTACAATGAGCAGTTCTTC. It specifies CASGSGSPYNEQFF.

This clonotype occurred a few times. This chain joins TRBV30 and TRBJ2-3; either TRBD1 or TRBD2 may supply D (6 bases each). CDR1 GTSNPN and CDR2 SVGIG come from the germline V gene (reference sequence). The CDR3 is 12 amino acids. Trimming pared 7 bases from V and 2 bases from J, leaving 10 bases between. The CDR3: CALGGNTDTQYF. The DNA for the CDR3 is TGTGCCTTGGGGGGCAACACAGATACGCAGTATTTT.

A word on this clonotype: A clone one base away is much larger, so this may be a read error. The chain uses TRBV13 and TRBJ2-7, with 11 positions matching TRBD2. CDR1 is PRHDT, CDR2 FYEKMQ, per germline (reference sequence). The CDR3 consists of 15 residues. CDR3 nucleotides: TGTGCCAGCAGCTTCGGGACTAGCGGACCGTACGAGCGGTACTTC. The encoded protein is CASSFGTSGPYERYF.

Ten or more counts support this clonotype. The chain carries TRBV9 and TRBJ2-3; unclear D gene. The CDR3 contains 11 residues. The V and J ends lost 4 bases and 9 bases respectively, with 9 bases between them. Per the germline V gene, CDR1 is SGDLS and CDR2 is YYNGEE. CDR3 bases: TGTGCCAGCAGCCCCGAGACAACGCAGTATTTT. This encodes CASSPETTQYF.

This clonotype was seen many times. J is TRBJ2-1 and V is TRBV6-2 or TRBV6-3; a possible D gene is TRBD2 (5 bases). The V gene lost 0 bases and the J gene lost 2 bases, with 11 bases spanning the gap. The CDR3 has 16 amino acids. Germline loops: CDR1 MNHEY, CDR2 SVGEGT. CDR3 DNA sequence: TGTGCCAGCAGTTACTCGCGACTACCACCCTACAATGAGCAGTTCTTC. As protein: CASSYSRLPPYNEQFF.

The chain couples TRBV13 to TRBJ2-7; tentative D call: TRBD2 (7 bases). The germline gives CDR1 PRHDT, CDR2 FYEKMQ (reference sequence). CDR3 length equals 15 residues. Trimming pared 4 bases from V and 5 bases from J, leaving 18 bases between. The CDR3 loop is CASSWGRGSGNEQYF. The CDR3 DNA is TGTGCCAGCAGCTGGGGGAGGGGGAGTGGGAACGAGCAGTACTTC. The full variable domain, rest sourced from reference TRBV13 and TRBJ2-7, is AAGVIQSPRHLIKEKRETATLKCYPIPRHDTVYWYQQGPGQDPQFLISFYEKMQSDKGSIPDRFSAQQFSDYHSELNMSSLELGDSALYFCASSWGRGSGNEQYFGPGTRLTVT.

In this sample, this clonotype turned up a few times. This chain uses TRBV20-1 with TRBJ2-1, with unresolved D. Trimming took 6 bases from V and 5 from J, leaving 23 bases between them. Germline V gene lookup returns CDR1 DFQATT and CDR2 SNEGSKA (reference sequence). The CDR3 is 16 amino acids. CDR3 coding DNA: TGCAGTGCGCCACCGGTTAGAGGCCTGACCAACAATGAGCAGTTCTTC. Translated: CSAPPVRGLTNNEQFF.

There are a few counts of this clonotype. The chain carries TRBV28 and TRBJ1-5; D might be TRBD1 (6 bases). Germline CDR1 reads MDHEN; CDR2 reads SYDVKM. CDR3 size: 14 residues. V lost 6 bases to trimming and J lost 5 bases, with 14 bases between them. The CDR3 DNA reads TGTGCCAGCAGCCGAGGGGCAGGGGATCAGCCCCAGCATTTT. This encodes CASSRGAGDQPQHF.

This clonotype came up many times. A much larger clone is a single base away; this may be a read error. The CDR3, as DNA: TGTGCCAGCAGCCCTAGCGTGGATACGCAGTATTTT. Its protein is CASSPSVDTQYF. The chain links TRBV3-1 to TRBJ2-3; D possibly corresponds to TRBD2 (6 bases). Germline-derived CDR1 and CDR2 are LGHDT and YNNKEL (reference sequence). The CDR3 sequence is 12 residues long. With 4 bases removed from V and 6 bases from J, the gap between germline ends came to 8 bases.

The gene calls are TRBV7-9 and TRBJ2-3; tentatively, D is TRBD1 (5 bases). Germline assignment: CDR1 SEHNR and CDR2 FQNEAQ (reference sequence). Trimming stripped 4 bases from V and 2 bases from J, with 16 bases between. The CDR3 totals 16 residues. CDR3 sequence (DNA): TGTGCCAGCAGCTCAGGGATTCTCTATACCACAGATACGCAGTATTTT. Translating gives CASSSGILYTTDTQYF.

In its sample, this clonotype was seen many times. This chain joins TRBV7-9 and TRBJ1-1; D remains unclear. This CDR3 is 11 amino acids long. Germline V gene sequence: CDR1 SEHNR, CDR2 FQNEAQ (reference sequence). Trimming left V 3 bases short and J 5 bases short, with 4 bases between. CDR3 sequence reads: CASSFETEAFF. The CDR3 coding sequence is TGTGCCAGCAGCTTTGAGACTGAAGCTTTCTTT. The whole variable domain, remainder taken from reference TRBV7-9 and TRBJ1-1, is DTGVSQNPRHKITKRGQNVTFRCDPISEHNRLYWYRQTLGQGPEFLTYFQNEAQLEKSRLLSDRFSAERPKGSFSTLEIQRTEQGDSAMYLCASSFETEAFFGQGTRLTVV.

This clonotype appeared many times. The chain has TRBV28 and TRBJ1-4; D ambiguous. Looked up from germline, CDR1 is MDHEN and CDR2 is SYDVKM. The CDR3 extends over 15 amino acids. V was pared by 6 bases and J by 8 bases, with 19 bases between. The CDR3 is CASSDIQIQSEKLFF. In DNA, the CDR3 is TGTGCCAGCAGCGACATACAGATACAGAGCGAAAAACTGTTTTTT.

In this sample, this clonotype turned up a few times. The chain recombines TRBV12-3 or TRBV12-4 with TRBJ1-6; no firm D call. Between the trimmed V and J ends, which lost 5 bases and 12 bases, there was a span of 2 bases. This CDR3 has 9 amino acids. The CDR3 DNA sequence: TGTGCCAGCAGTCTACCCCTCCACTTT. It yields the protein CASSLPLHF.

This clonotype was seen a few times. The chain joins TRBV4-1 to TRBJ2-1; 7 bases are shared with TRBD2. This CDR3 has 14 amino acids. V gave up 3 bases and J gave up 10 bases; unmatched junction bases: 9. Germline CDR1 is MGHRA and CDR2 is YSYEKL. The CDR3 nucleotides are TGCGCCAGCAGCCATCGGAGAGGGGAGGGGGAGCAGTTCTTC. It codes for CASSHRRGEGEQFF.

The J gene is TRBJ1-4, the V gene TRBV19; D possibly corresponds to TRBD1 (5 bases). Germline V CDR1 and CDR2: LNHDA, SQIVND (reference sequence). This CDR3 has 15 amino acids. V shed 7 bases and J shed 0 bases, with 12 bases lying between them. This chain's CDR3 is CASNVGGATNEKLFF. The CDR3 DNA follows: TGTGCCAGTAATGTGGGGGGTGCAACTAATGAAAAACTGTTTTTT.

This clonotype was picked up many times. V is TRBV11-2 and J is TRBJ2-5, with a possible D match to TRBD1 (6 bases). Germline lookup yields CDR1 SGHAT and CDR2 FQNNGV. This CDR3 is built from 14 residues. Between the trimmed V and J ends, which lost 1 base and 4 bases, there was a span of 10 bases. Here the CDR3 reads CASSLVGQSETQYF. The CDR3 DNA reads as TGTGCCAGCAGCTTAGTCGGACAGTCAGAGACCCAGTACTTC.

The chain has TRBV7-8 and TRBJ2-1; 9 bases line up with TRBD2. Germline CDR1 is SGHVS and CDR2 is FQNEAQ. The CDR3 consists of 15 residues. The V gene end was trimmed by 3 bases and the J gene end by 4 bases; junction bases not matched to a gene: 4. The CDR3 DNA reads TGTGCCAGCAGCTTCCGACTAGCGGAATACAATGAGCAGTTCTTC. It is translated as CASSFRLAEYNEQFF.

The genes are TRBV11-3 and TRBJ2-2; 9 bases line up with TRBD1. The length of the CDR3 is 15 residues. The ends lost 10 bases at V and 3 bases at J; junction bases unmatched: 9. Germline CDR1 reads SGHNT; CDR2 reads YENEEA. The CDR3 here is CATTGDRAYTGELFF. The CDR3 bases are TGTGCCACAACCGGGGACAGGGCGTACACCGGGGAGCTGTTTTTT. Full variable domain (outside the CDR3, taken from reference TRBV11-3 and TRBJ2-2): EAGVVQSPRYKIIEKKQPVAFWCNPISGHNTLYWYLQNLGQGPELLIRYENEEAVDDSQLPKDRFSAERLKGVDSTLKIQPAELGDSAVYLCATTGDRAYTGELFFGEGSRLTVL.